This TCR beta chain was captured by sequencing in a study of T cells in Graves' hyperthyroidism and ophthalmopathy. V was trimmed by 2 bases and J by 2 bases, leaving 7 bases between them. This CDR3 contains 13 residues. Germline CDR1 reads SGHAT; CDR2 reads FQNNGV. This clonotype was observed many times. Amplified regions were TCR beta CDR3 sequences from RNA transcripts. Researchers ran a first-round RT-PCR on the TCR CDR3 using the HTBI primer set. TCRdb re-analysed the multiplex PCR reads in MiXCR, keeping a single row per CDR3 protein. The table has under 450,000 distinct CDR3 sequences, 15% to 19% seen once; the top ten hold about 14%. Investigators excluded patients with uncontrolled infection, other autoimmune disease, pregnancy or lactation. 10 ml of fresh peripheral blood supplied the PBMCs.

This TCR was sampled from a young woman with Graves' hyperthyroidism. This chain links TRBV11-2 with TRBJ2-7; D remains unclear. Sequencing input: blood. CDR3 in amino acids: CASSLKGAYEQYF. Here the CDR3 DNA reads TGTGCCAGCAGCTTAAAAGGAGCCTACGAGCAGTACTTC.